The next 29 T cell receptor beta chains were all read from a single sample in a study of blood T cell repertoires in COVID-19. Some clones are missing from TCRdb's copy, which holds only in-frame ones; the method was immunoSEQ multiplex PCR. Among some 350,000 clones listed, more than 80% were seen once. What was sequenced was PBMCs or T cells enriched from blood (not recorded which). The receptors shown here come from a man younger than 30 who had recovered from COVID-19.

The chain carries TRBV11-2 and TRBJ2-7; 8 bases fit TRBD1. This CDR3 has 15 residues. Unmatched junction bases numbered 10, after V lost 4 bases and J lost 5 bases. The germline V gene encodes CDR1 SGHAT and CDR2 FQNNGV. The CDR3 loop is CASSSTDRGGNEQYF. The CDR3 region has the DNA TGTGCCAGCAGCTCAACAGACAGGGGAGGAAACGAGCAGTACTTC.

The genes are TRBV24-1 and TRBJ2-7; D is possibly TRBD2 (5 bases). The CDR3 length is 13 residues. Germline CDR1 reads KGHDR; CDR2 reads SFDVKD. Trimming removed 5 bases from V and 6 bases from J, with 13 bases in between. CDR3: CATSAGSKFEQYF. CDR3 sequence (DNA): TGTGCCACCAGTGCGGGGAGTAAGTTCGAGCAGTACTTC.

The CDR3 region has the DNA TGTGCCAGCAGCCAAGATCTGTCTAACTCTGGAAACACCATATATTTT. Its protein is CASSQDLSNSGNTIYF. The chain combines TRBV3-1 (or the pseudogene TRBV3-2) with TRBJ1-3; D remains ambiguous. CDR1 and CDR2 from the germline V gene are LGHDT and YNNKEL (reference sequence). Trimming left V 0 bases short and J 0 bases short, with 9 bases between. The CDR3 contains 16 residues.

The V gene is TRBV7-9, the J gene TRBJ2-5; TRBD2 agrees at 12 bases. The CDR3 totals 16 residues. Germline loops: CDR1 SEHNR, CDR2 FQNEAQ (reference sequence). Losses at the gene ends were 5 bases for V and 4 bases for J; bases not matched to a gene: 8. In DNA, the CDR3 is TGTGCCAGCAGCCACCCTAGCGGGAGGGCTGTAGAGACCCAGTACTTC. Translating it yields CASSHPSGRAVETQYF.

The V call is TRBV11-3, the J call TRBJ1-1; TRBD1 matches at 7 bases. This CDR3 is built from 13 residues. The germline gives CDR1 SGHNT, CDR2 YENEEA. Trimming took 4 bases from V and 3 from J; bases not matched to a gene: 2. The CDR3 nucleotides read TGTGCCAGCAGCTGGGACAGACACACTGAAGCTTTCTTT. This translates into CASSWDRHTEAFF.

The rearrangement links TRBV7-8 to TRBJ2-7; TRBD1 agrees at 9 bases. Germline CDR1 SGHVS, CDR2 FQNEAQ. V dropped 8 bases and J dropped 3; count of bases not matched to a gene: 8. The CDR3 is 14 amino acids. The CDR3 region is CASGRDRVSYEQYF. CDR3 sequence (DNA): TGTGCCAGCGGGCGGGACAGGGTGAGCTACGAGCAGTACTTC.

V is TRBV7-2 and J is TRBJ2-7, with 7 positions matching TRBD1. CDR1 SGHTA and CDR2 FQGNSA come from the germline V gene. The V gene end was trimmed by 4 bases and the J gene end by 1 base; junction bases not matched to a gene: 7. The CDR3 runs 15 residues. Written as DNA, the CDR3 is TGTGCCAGCAGCTGGGGACAGTCAAAATCCTACGAGCAGTACTTC. Translating it yields CASSWGQSKSYEQYF.

The chain combines TRBV6-5 with TRBJ2-1, with TRBD2 matching 13 bases. The J segment lost 5 bases and the V segment lost 5 bases, leaving 3 bases of the junction unmatched. CDR1 and CDR2 from the germline V gene are MNHEY and SVGAGI. This CDR3 spans 15 amino acids. CDR3 nucleotides: TGTGCCAGCAGTCCCACTAGCGGGGGGGACAATGAGCAGTTCTTC. Translating it yields CASSPTSGGDNEQFF.

This clone was counted once. This sequence joins TRBV3-1 (or the pseudogene TRBV3-2) and TRBJ1-4; TRBD1 is a possible D gene (6 bases). Germline assignment: CDR1 LGHDT and CDR2 YNNKEL (reference sequence). This CDR3 comprises 15 residues. V lost 1 base and J lost 5, with 11 bases in between. This CDR3 is CASSQGGGRNEKLFF. CDR3 coding DNA: TGTGCCAGCAGCCAAGGGGGGGGCAGGAATGAAAAACTGTTTTTT.

This chain links TRBV20-1 with TRBJ2-1; tentatively, D is TRBD2 (5 bases). CDR3 length: 11 residues. Germline V CDR1 and CDR2: DFQATT, SNEGSKA (reference sequence). Trimming cost V 1 base and J 13 bases, with 11 bases left between them. For the CDR3, the DNA is TGCAGTGCTAGAGCTCCCCGGGAACAGTTCTTC. Amino acids: CSARAPREQFF.

In this sample, this clone turned up a few times. The V call is TRBV12-3 or TRBV12-4, the J call TRBJ1-1; weak D call: TRBD1 (6 bases). Trimming stripped 10 bases from V and 1 base from J, with 13 bases between. The CDR3 extends over 13 amino acids. Here the CDR3 DNA reads TGTGCCAACCTGACAGGTTCGAACACTGAAGCTTTCTTT. The encoded protein is CANLTGSNTEAFF.

V gene TRBV7-9 combines with J gene TRBJ2-1; D is unclear. Per germline, CDR1 SEHNR and CDR2 FQNEAQ (reference sequence). V was trimmed by 2 bases and J by 0 bases, leaving 11 bases between them. The CDR3 covers 16 residues. As DNA, the CDR3 is TGTGCCAGCAGCTTAAGAACTACCCCCTCCTACAATGAGCAGTTCTTC. Amino acids: CASSLRTTPSYNEQFF.

The chain has TRBV4-1 and TRBJ2-1, with TRBD1 matching 8 bases. CDR3 length equals 15 residues. Looked up from germline, CDR1 is MGHRA and CDR2 is YSYEKL. The junction had 15 bases not matched to a gene; V was cut back by 8 bases and J by 9 bases. The DNA of the CDR3 is TGCGCCAGCGGAAAAACTGGGACAGGTAGCGGTGAGCAGTTCTTC. Residues: CASGKTGTGSGEQFF.

This rearrangement joins TRBV6-5 to TRBJ2-7; D is unclear. Looked up from germline, CDR1 is MNHEY and CDR2 is SVGAGI. The CDR3 totals 15 residues. Trimming pared 2 bases from V and 2 bases from J, leaving 13 bases between. The CDR3 region has the DNA TGTGCCAGCAGTTACGGCGGCAGACTGACCTACGAGCAGTACTTC. It yields the protein CASSYGGRLTYEQYF.

This clone was observed a few times. The chain links TRBV4-2 to TRBJ2-1; 11 bases line up with TRBD2. The CDR3 consists of 16 residues. Looked up from germline, CDR1 is LGHNA and CDR2 is YNFKEQ. After removal of 0 bases from V and 4 bases from J, the junction contained 2 bases not matched to a gene. CDR3 sequence: CASSQDGTSGYNEQFF. CDR3 sequence (DNA): TGTGCCAGCAGCCAAGACGGGACTAGCGGTTACAATGAGCAGTTCTTC.

The V and J genes are TRBV7-9 and TRBJ1-1; 8 nucleotides match TRBD1. The CDR3 has 14 residues. The germline V gene encodes CDR1 SEHNR and CDR2 FQNEAQ (reference sequence). V was pared by 7 bases and J by 1 base, with 5 bases of the junction left unmatched. The CDR3 reads CASIFGTGNTEAFF. The CDR3 DNA reads as TGTGCCAGCATCTTCGGGACAGGGAACACTGAAGCTTTCTTT.

The chain combines TRBV14 with TRBJ1-1; D not certain. The germline V gene has CDR1 SGHDN and CDR2 FVKESK. The CDR3 is 14 residues long. Trimming cost V 1 base and J 8 bases, with 14 bases left between them. The CDR3 DNA reads TGTGCCAGCAGCCAAGTTGGAGTTATTGCCGAAGCTTTCTTT. Its protein product is CASSQVGVIAEAFF.

The gene calls are TRBV5-1 and TRBJ2-7, with 7 positions matching TRBD1. Germline V gene data show CDR1 as SGHRS and CDR2 as YFSETQ. J lost 6 bases, V lost 1 base, and 7 bases had no gene match. CDR3 size: 14 residues. The CDR3 region has the DNA TGCGCCAGCAGCTTGTTGGGACAGCACGGCGAGCAGTACTTC. This sequence encodes CASSLLGQHGEQYF.

The rearrangement joins TRBV27 to TRBJ1-1, with 10 bases fitting TRBD1. CDR3 length: 15 amino acids. Germline trimming cut 5 bases from V and 5 bases from J; bases unmatched to any gene: 8. Looked up from germline, CDR1 is MNHEY and CDR2 is SMNVEV (reference sequence). This CDR3 is CASSRPGTGVTEAFF. The CDR3 coding sequence is TGTGCCAGCAGTCGTCCCGGGACAGGGGTTACTGAAGCTTTCTTT.

This clone appeared a single time. The V and J genes are TRBV3-1 (or the pseudogene TRBV3-2) and TRBJ1-5; TRBD1 might be the D (6 bases). V lost 4 bases and J 9 bases, leaving 16 bases between the germline ends. Germline V gives CDR1 LGHDT, CDR2 YNNKEL (reference sequence). The length of the CDR3 is 14 residues. The CDR3 region is CASSPGEGEWPQHF. The CDR3 nucleotides read TGTGCCAGCAGCCCCGGGGAGGGGGAATGGCCCCAGCATTTT.

The chain recombines TRBV5-6 with TRBJ2-7, with 11 bases identical to TRBD1. V was pared by 0 bases and J by 7 bases, with 18 bases of the junction left unmatched. The germline CDR1 and CDR2 sequences are SGHDT and YYEEEE. This CDR3 contains 19 residues. CDR3 DNA: TGTGCCAGCAGCTTGGGATATGTAGGCTGGACAGGGGGCGCGGGGGAGCAGTACTTC. Protein: CASSLGYVGWTGGAGEQYF.

A few counts support this clone. The chain links TRBV7-9 to TRBJ2-5, with no clear D. This CDR3 has 12 residues. CDR1 and CDR2 from the germline V gene are SEHNR and FQNEAQ (reference sequence). V lost 3 bases and J lost 4, with 6 bases in between. The CDR3, as DNA: TGTGCCAGCAGCTTTGAGATAGAGACCCAGTACTTC. As protein: CASSFEIETQYF.

The chain joins TRBV7-8 to TRBJ1-3, with a possible D match to TRBD1 (5 bases). This CDR3 region has 16 residues. CDR1 SGHVS and CDR2 FQNEAQ come from the germline V gene. Trimming left V 5 bases short and J 2 bases short, with 16 bases between. CDR3 region: CASSEGFRDTGNTIYF. The CDR3 DNA sequence: TGTGCCAGCAGCGAAGGGTTCAGGGATACTGGAAACACCATATATTTT.

The rearrangement links TRBV5-1 to TRBJ2-1, with 7 bases aligning to TRBD2. V gave up 6 bases and J gave up 10 bases; unmatched junction bases: 7. The V gene's germline CDR1 is SGHRS and CDR2 YFSETQ. This CDR3 is 12 amino acids long. The chain's CDR3 is CASIGRAGEQFF. Written as DNA, the CDR3 is TGCGCCAGCATTGGCCGAGCGGGAGAGCAGTTCTTC.

The genes are TRBV21-1 and TRBJ2-7; no check of the table's D call, TRBD2, against the DNA was made. TRBV21-1 is listed as a pseudogene. The CDR3 is 17 residues long. The CDR3 protein is CASSSGTSGRKAYEQYF. The CDR3 DNA reads as TGTGCCAGCAGCAGCGGGACTAGCGGGAGGAAAGCCTACGAGCAGTACTTC.

The chain uses TRBV7-6 and TRBJ2-3; 12 bases fit TRBD2. Germline CDR1 SGHVS, CDR2 FNYEAQ. Germline trimming cut 5 bases from V and 6 bases from J; bases unmatched to any gene: 6. This CDR3 comprises 15 residues. CDR3 protein: CASSMTSGGGDTQYF. CDR3 nucleotide sequence: TGTGCCAGCAGCATGACTAGCGGGGGCGGGGATACGCAGTATTTT.

V and J are TRBV5-1 and TRBJ2-6, with TRBD2 as a possible D gene (5 bases). Per germline, CDR1 SGHRS and CDR2 YFSETQ. Trimming shortened V by 3 bases and J by 4 bases, and 11 bases separated the two germline ends. The length of the CDR3 is 15 residues. The CDR3 bases are TGCGCCAGCAGCTCGGGAATCGAGGGGGCCAACGTCCTGACTTTC. It encodes CASSSGIEGANVLTF.

The sample holds a few counts of this clone. The chain uses TRBV2 and TRBJ2-2, with D unresolved. The V end lost 10 bases, the J end lost 0 bases, and 12 bases lay between the germline ends. This CDR3 has 14 amino acids. Germline lookup yields CDR1 SNHLY and CDR2 FYNNEI. CDR3 DNA sequence: TGTGCCACCCGCCAGACAACGAACACCGGGGAGCTGTTTTTT. Translating gives CATRQTTNTGELFF.

V usage is TRBV5-1 and J usage is TRBJ1-1; 7 nucleotides match TRBD1. There are 15 residues in the CDR3. Trimming cost V 4 bases and J 4 bases; bases outside gene matches: 10. The germline gives CDR1 SGHRS, CDR2 YFSETQ. This CDR3 is CASSHPTGLATEAFF. In nucleotides, the CDR3 is TGCGCCAGCAGCCACCCGACAGGGTTGGCCACTGAAGCTTTCTTT. Full variable domain (missing parts from reference TRBV5-1 and TRBJ1-1): KAGVTQTPRYLIKTRGQQVTLSCSPISGHRSVSWYQQTPGQGLQFLFEYFSETQRNKGNFPGRFSGRQFSNSRSEMNVSTLELGDSALYLCASSHPTGLATEAFFGQGTRLTVV.